This TCR beta chain was recovered during a study of cytomegalovirus exposure and HLA in healthy donors. PCR was performed using 60 Vbeta and 13 Jbeta primers. This table comes from immunoSEQ multiplex PCR, and its TCRdb copy is limited to in-frame clones, with some not included. In total, the table holds approximately 92,000 clones. Of note for this clone: The antigen remains unidentified.

Germline V CDR1 and CDR2: MNHEY, SMNVEV (reference sequence). The CDR3 has 15 residues. The V gene end was trimmed by 4 bases and the J gene end by 4 bases; junction bases not matched to a gene: 6. General study points: Donors were assumed by presence/absence analyses to have roughly uniform sequencing depth. Among TCR beta chains, those listed as cytomegalovirus-associated numbered about 160. Sequencing had likely introduced a cluster of highly shared sequence variants as an artifact.

Donors showed nominal health when sampled, although they likely had unrecorded immune exposures. Sequencing was performed on PBMCs. This TCR was sampled from a woman aged 30 to 39 in good health and CMV-seronegative. The chain has TRBV27 and TRBJ2-7; 11 nucleotides line up with TRBD2. The CDR3 bases are TGTGCCAGCAGTTATACGACTAGCGGGGAATACGAGCAGTACTTC. Translating it yields CASSYTTSGEYEQYF.